Listed here are 9 T cell receptor beta chains from one sample, sequenced in a study of OX40 agonist ivuxolimab in advanced cancers. TCRdb's copy holds only in-frame clones and misses some; the assay was immunoSEQ multiplex PCR. There are about 92,000 clones in the sample; roughly 93% occur only once, and under 0.35% lies in the top ten. The sample in question was CD4+ or CD8+ T cells sorted from blood, obtained in a trial of the OX40 agonist ivuxolimab. These receptor sequences come from an adult with an advanced solid tumor such as melanoma, head and neck, liver or kidney cancer.

The chain couples TRBV18 to TRBJ2-1, with TRBD2 matching 10 bases. The length of the CDR3 is 19 residues. V trimming: 0 bases; J trimming: 0 bases; junction bases outside the gene matches: 8. The germline V gene has CDR1 KGHSH and CDR2 LQKENI. This CDR3 reads CASSPPLLAGTSSYNEQFF. DNA of the CDR3: TGTGCCAGCTCACCACCTCTACTAGCGGGAACGAGCTCCTACAATGAGCAGTTCTTC.

The rearrangement uses TRBV10-2 and TRBJ2-3, with a tentative D call TRBD1 (5 bases). There are 11 residues in the CDR3. Germline V gives CDR1 WSHSY, CDR2 SAAADI. V was shortened by 3 bases and J by 10 bases, with 8 bases between the two germline ends. The CDR3, as DNA: TGCGCCAGCAGTGACCAGGGCCCGCAGTATTTT. Translated: CASSDQGPQYF.

The V and J genes are TRBV18 and TRBJ2-7; 7 bases align to TRBD1. The CDR3 consists of 11 residues. Germline CDR1 and CDR2: KGHSH and LQKENI. Trimming removed 8 bases from V and 7 bases from J; junction bases left unmatched: 5. CDR3 sequence reads: CASEGAGEQYF. CDR3 coding DNA: TGTGCCAGCGAGGGGGCGGGTGAGCAGTACTTC.

The chain links TRBV4-1 to TRBJ2-5, with 8 bases fitting TRBD1. This CDR3 is built from 17 residues. Germline V gene data show CDR1 as MGHRA and CDR2 as YSYEKL. Losses at the gene ends were 4 bases for V and 1 base for J; bases not matched to a gene: 11. CDR3 coding DNA: TGCGCCAGCAGCCGAGATACCGGGACAGGAGGCCAAGAGACCCAGTACTTC. Translating it yields CASSRDTGTGGQETQYF.

V is TRBV28 and J is TRBJ2-2, with TRBD2 matching 7 bases. The length of the CDR3 is 16 residues. V trimming: 2 bases; J trimming: 1 base; junction bases outside the gene matches: 4. The germline V gene has CDR1 MDHEN and CDR2 SYDVKM. CDR3 loop: CASSLPGGLNTGELFF. CDR3 in DNA: TGTGCCAGCAGTTTACCGGGAGGCTTGAACACCGGGGAGCTGTTTTTT.

This chain connects TRBV7-2 to TRBJ2-1, with 7 bases aligning to TRBD2. The CDR3 length is 13 residues. V lost 4 bases to trimming and J lost 12 bases; unmatched junction nucleotides: 9. Germline loops: CDR1 SGHTA, CDR2 FQGNSA. The CDR3 coding sequence is TGTGCCAGCAGCTCCGGGACTACTGGGGGGCAGTTCTTC. Translating it yields CASSSGTTGGQFF.

Here the CDR3 DNA reads TGTGGGACCGATGCCAGCGGGAGGGCCTTCTACAATGAGCAGTTCTTC. Translated, it gives CGTDASGRAFYNEQFF. The chain uses TRBV28 and TRBJ2-1; TRBD2 matches 10 bases. The length of the CDR3 is 16 residues. CDR1 MDHEN and CDR2 SYDVKM come from the germline V gene. Drawing the rest from reference TRBV28 and TRBJ2-1, the complete variable domain is DVKVTQSSRYLVKRTGEKVFLECVQDMDHENMFWYRQDPGLGLRLIYFSYDVKMKEKGDIPEGYSVSREKKERFSLILESASTNQTSMYLCGTDASGRAFYNEQFFGPGTRLTVL.

This rearrangement joins TRBV5-1 to TRBJ1-4; D gene uncertain. Per the germline V gene, CDR1 is SGHRS and CDR2 is YFSETQ. This CDR3 has 14 residues. V lost 2 bases and J lost 0, with 5 bases in between. CDR3 nucleotide sequence: TGCGCCAGCAGCTTCGACGCAACTAATGAAAAACTGTTTTTT. This gives the protein CASSFDATNEKLFF.

The CDR3 loop is CASSRTSIPYEQYF. For the CDR3, the DNA is TGTGCCAGCAGTCGGACTAGTATTCCCTACGAGCAGTACTTC. This rearrangement joins TRBV7-6 to TRBJ2-7; 7 nucleotides line up with TRBD2. CDR3 size: 14 residues. CDR1 is SGHVS and CDR2 is FNYEAQ in the germline V gene. J was trimmed by 2 bases and V by 6 bases; bases with no gene match: 7.